These T cell receptor beta chains were read from a single sample in a study of regulatory T cells in long-lasting Graves disease. TCRdb re-called the multiplex PCR reads with MiXCR, one entry per CDR3 protein. The sample yields 450,000 to 650,000 distinct CDR3 sequences, roughly 15% seen once. These records were also assigned to another study, of T cells in Graves' hyperthyroidism and ophthalmopathy.

Specimen: peripheral blood mononuclear cells (PBMCs), collected at new diagnosis, from a patient treated with antithyroid drugs. These receptors were obtained from a woman aged 40-60 years with Graves disease. Both conserved end residues are part of each CDR3. The D gene is left open where the match is weak. Only some rows state a clone size, as once, few, many or a class for expanded clones.

size	V	J	D	DNA	CDR3
few	TRBV5-8	TRBJ1-2	-	TGTGCCATCCCATTCAGGGCCAGGGAGAAATACTATGGCTACACCTTC	CAIPFRAREKYYGYTF
many	TRBV10-3	TRBJ1-2	-	TGTGCCATCAGTGAGGGGGCAGATGTCGATGGCTACACCTTC	CAISEGADVDGYTF
many	TRBV12-3/TRBV12-4	TRBJ1-3	-	TGTGCCAGCAGTTGGCGAAACACCATATATTTT	CASSWRNTIYF
many	TRBV7-9	TRBJ1-1	-	TGTGCCAGCTCTCCTCACGGAACTAACACTGAAGCTTTCTTT	CASSPHGTNTEAFF
many	TRBV5-1	TRBJ1-1	-	TGCGCCAGCAGCTCGGGGTGGGACGACACTGAAGCTTTCTTT	CASSSGWDDTEAFF
many	TRBV5-1	TRBJ1-4	-	TGCGCCAGCAGCCTCACCCCGACCGCCGGGGAGGAAAAACTGTTTTTT	CASSLTPTAGEEKLFF
-	TRBV7-9	TRBJ1-1	-	TGTGCCAGCAGCTTAGATGGGCAGGAAGCTTTCTTT	CASSLDGQEAFF
many	TRBV2	TRBJ1-2	TRBD1	TGTGCCAGCAGTACCCGGACAGGGGTCGAGGGTGGCTACACCTTC	CASSTRTGVEGGYTF
many	TRBV10-2	TRBJ1-1	-	TGCGCCAGCAGTGATGGACGGACCAACACTGAAGCTTTCTTT	CASSDGRTNTEAFF
-	TRBV12-3/TRBV12-4	TRBJ2-3	TRBD2	TGTGCCAGCACCTCCGACGCCTGGCTAGCGGGGGGGGCTGGAGATACGCAGTATTTT	CASTSDAWLAGGAGDTQYF
many	TRBV30	TRBJ2-7	TRBD1	TGTGCCTGGAGGGGGACAGGGGTTACCTACGAGCAGTACTTC	CAWRGTGVTYEQYF
few	TRBV27	TRBJ2-3	TRBD2	TGTGCCAGCAGTTTTATTACTAGCGGGGGTACAGATACGCAGTATTTT	CASSFITSGGTDTQYF
many	TRBV5-1	TRBJ1-2	-	TGCGCCAGCAGCTTGGCGGCCAGCGAGGGATTCTATGGCTACACCTTC	CASSLAASEGFYGYTF
many	TRBV7-9	TRBJ2-4	-	TGTGCCAGCAGCTTAGAGGGTTTCGCCAAAAACATTCAGTACTTC	CASSLEGFAKNIQYF
-	TRBV5-1	TRBJ2-1	TRBD2	TGCGCCAGCAGCTCGGGACTAGCGGGGGGGCCTCCGGGCAATGAGCAGTTCTTC	CASSSGLAGGPPGNEQFF
many	TRBV7-2	TRBJ1-1	-	TGTGCCAGCAGCATCCGTCGCAGGGATGGTGGCACTGAAGCTTTCTTT	CASSIRRRDGGTEAFF
-	TRBV19	TRBJ2-2	TRBD2	TGTGCCAGTAGTCCCGGACTAGCGGGGGGGCCGATATTCACCGGGGAGCTGTTTTTT	CASSPGLAGGPIFTGELFF
-	TRBV3-1	TRBJ2-2	-	TGTGCCAGCAGCCCGCGGTTGGTCGGGGAGCTGTTTTTT	CASSPRLVGELFF
-	TRBV20-1	TRBJ1-3	-	TGCAGTGCTCCACTTTTCAATGGGGACTCTGGAAACACCATATATTTT	CSAPLFNGDSGNTIYF
many	TRBV2	TRBJ2-3	-	TGTGCCAGCAGTGCCCGAGCGACAGATACGCAGTATTTT	CASSARATDTQYF
few	TRBV18	TRBJ2-3	-	TGTGCCAGCTCACTGCTAGATCACACAGATACGCAGTATTTT	CASSLLDHTDTQYF
many	TRBV12-3/TRBV12-4	TRBJ1-4	-	TGTGCCAGCAGTTCGGCCCCGACTCGTGGAGGAAAACTGTTTTTT	CASSSAPTRGGKLFF
many	TRBV13	TRBJ1-2	TRBD1	TGTGCCAGCAGCACCCGGGACAGGGGGTTCTCTGGCTACACCTTC	CASSTRDRGFSGYTF